This entry features one T cell receptor (beta chain) sequence. Its cognate antigen is unknown. A 200 ng quantity of DNA, 25,000 to 30,000 T cell genomes, went into the sorted-subset replicate PCRs. The method was immunoSEQ multiplex PCR; TCRdb's version includes in-frame clones alone and lacks a portion of them. The table lists roughly 2 million clones, approximately 94% of them singletons. The data belong to a study of shared clonotypes between healthy human individuals. V lost 0 bases, J lost 4 bases, and 9 bases lay in between. Germline-derived CDR1 and CDR2 are SGDLS and YYNGEE. The CDR3 totals 14 residues. Study-wide results and caveats: Rarefaction exposed incomplete sorted-subset sequencing despite large depth. Measured sharing among donors was expected to vary with sequencing depth.

Terminally differentiated effector memory CD45RA+ cells were excluded from the naive CD8 cells, which were CD45RO-negative and positively selected for CCR7. The receptor comes from a man aged 18 to 30 in good health. Material for sequencing was naive CD8+ T cells sorted from blood. The chain couples TRBV9 to TRBJ2-3; D remains unclear. CDR3 protein: CASSVDSVADTQYF. For the CDR3, the DNA is TGTGCCAGCAGCGTAGATAGTGTCGCAGATACGCAGTATTTT.